Presented here are 2 T cell receptor beta chains from one specimen sequenced in a study of radiation and T cells in renal cell carcinoma. Sequencing used immunoSEQ multiplex PCR; TCRdb keeps in-frame clones, though not all of them. The table includes more than 150,000 clones, roughly 87% detected once. The time point denotes: blood 2 weeks post-SBRT. Treatment here: 15 Gy SBRT to primary tumor, nephrectomy 4 weeks later. The starting material was blood, obtained from a patient whose treatment included radiotherapy and nephrectomy. These receptors were taken from a woman aged 50 to 65 with renal cell carcinoma.

A single count supports this clone. The chain is built from TRBV12-5 and TRBJ2-7, with D perhaps matching TRBD1 (5 bases). There are 14 residues in the CDR3. V lost 2 bases to trimming and J lost 4 bases, with 12 bases between them. Germline V CDR1 and CDR2: LGHNT, FRNRAP. This CDR3 is CASGLTGGPYEQYF. CDR3 sequence (DNA): TGTGCTAGTGGTTTGACAGGTGGGCCTTACGAGCAGTACTTC.

In this sample, this clone turned up once. CDR3 nucleotide sequence: TGTGCCAGCAGTTTCGGGGGGGCGAACACCGGGGAGCTGTTTTTT. Translation: CASSFGGANTGELFF. The V call is TRBV6-5, the J call TRBJ2-2; TRBD2 matches 8 bases. Germline values: CDR1 MNHEY, CDR2 SVGAGI. Trimming cost V 4 bases and J 0 bases; bases outside gene matches: 1. CDR3 length: 15 residues.